This TCR beta chain came from a study of kidney transplant recipient with SARS-CoV-2 infection. CDR3 length equals 16 residues. V dropped 4 bases and J dropped 5; count of bases not matched to a gene: 7. Germline loops: CDR1 MGHRA, CDR2 YSYEKL. Via MiXCR, TCRdb re-called the reads, giving one row per CDR3 protein. The top ten clones hold under 7.5% of a sample with under 250,000 distinct CDR3 sequences, about 30% of them seen once. This clonotype has ten or more counts. Sequenced material: a blood sample, taken at baseline and between days 110 and 120 from a kidney transplant recipient. This TCR was recovered from a male patient aged 25 to 39 who had COVID-19 and was a kidney transplant recipient. The graft donor may have given rise to some T cells. The rearrangement links TRBV4-1 to TRBJ2-2; 10 bases are a match to TRBD1. The CDR3 protein is CASSRSGQGGTGELFF. CDR3 nucleotides: TGCGCCAGCAGCCGATCTGGACAGGGGGGGACCGGGGAGCTGTTTTTT.